This TCR beta chain appears in the sequencing data of a study of T cells in localized non-small cell lung cancer. Study results and caveats: There was higher T cell clonality in uninvolved adjacent lung than in tumor, and it was highest there. Appearing in adjacent lung were a median about 60 of the top 100 tumor clones. Patients showing higher blood T cell density tended to see longer overall survival. Sequence data derive from only one tumor region, so heterogeneity remains possible.

The assay was immunoSEQ multiplex PCR, and TCRdb's table has in-frame clones only and misses some. The data show fewer than 90,000 clones, 84% seen once. A note on this clone: The antigen is not known.

The receptor was isolated from a man aged 35 to 70 with stage I lung adenocarcinoma. Sequencing used peripheral blood, obtained before any cancer treatment.

The CDR3 DNA follows: TGTGCCAGCAGTGAAGGGGGACTGAACAATGAGCAGTTCTTC. Protein sequence: CASSEGGLNNEQFF. The rearrangement uses TRBV6-1 and TRBJ2-1, with a possible D match to TRBD2 (6 bases). Germline CDR1 is MNHNS and CDR2 is SASEGT. Trimming cost V 1 base and J 5 bases, with 9 bases left between them. The CDR3 has 14 amino acids.